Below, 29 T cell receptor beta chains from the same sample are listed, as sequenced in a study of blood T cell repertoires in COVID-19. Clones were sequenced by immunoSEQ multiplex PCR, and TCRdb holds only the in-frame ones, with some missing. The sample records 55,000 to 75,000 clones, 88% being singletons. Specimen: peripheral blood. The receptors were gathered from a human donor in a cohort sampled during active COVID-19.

The CDR3 spells CASSLALRTSESYEQYF. As DNA, the CDR3 is TGTGCCAGCAGCTTAGCTCTACGGACTAGCGAATCCTACGAGCAGTACTTC. The chain links TRBV7-9 to TRBJ2-7; TRBD2 aligns across 9 bases. The CDR3 is 17 amino acids. V was clipped by 0 bases and J by 1 base; unmatched bases: 7. The germline V gene has CDR1 SEHNR and CDR2 FQNEAQ (reference sequence).

The CDR3 protein is CASSPGRGTYEQYF. The CDR3 nucleotides read TGTGCCAGCTCACCAGGTAGGGGAACCTACGAGCAGTACTTC. This rearrangement joins TRBV18 to TRBJ2-7, with a weak D call TRBD1 (5 bases). Germline V lookup: CDR1 KGHSH, CDR2 LQKENI. The CDR3 is made up of 14 amino acids. Trimming cost V 2 bases and J 2 bases, with 10 bases left between them.

CDR3 DNA: TGTGCCAGCAGTGAACAGGGGATAGCTAGCGGGAGTAGGTACAATGAGCAGTTCTTC. Translated: CASSEQGIASGSRYNEQFF. This chain uses TRBV28 with TRBJ2-1, with 10 bases identical to TRBD2. Germline loops: CDR1 MDHEN, CDR2 SYDVKM. The CDR3 loop spans 19 amino acids. Germline trimming cut 5 bases from V and 4 bases from J; bases unmatched to any gene: 17.

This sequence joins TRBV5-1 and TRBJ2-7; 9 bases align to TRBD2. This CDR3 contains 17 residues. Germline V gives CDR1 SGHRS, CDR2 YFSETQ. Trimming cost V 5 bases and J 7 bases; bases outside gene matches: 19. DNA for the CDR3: TGCGCCAGCAGGGGGGTAGCGGGAGATATTAATTCGAGAGAGCAGTACTTC. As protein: CASRGVAGDINSREQYF.

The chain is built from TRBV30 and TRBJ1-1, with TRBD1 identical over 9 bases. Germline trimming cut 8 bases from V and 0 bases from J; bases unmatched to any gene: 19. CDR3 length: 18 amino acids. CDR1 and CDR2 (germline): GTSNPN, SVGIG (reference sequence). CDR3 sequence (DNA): TGTGCCGCAGCGGGTTTAACACGTCGGGACAGGGTGAACACTGAAGCTTTCTTT. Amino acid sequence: CAAAGLTRRDRVNTEAFF. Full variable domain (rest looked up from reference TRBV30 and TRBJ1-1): SQTIHQWPATLVQPVGSPLSLECTVEGTSNPNLYWYRQAAGRGLQLLFYSVGIGQISSEVPQNLSASRPQDRQFILSSKKLLLSDSGFYLCAAAGLTRRDRVNTEAFFGQGTRLTVV.

CDR3 amino acids: CASSSGTGNTIYF. CDR3 coding DNA: TGTGCCAGCAGTTCGGGGACAGGAAACACCATATATTTT. The chain has TRBV6-6 and TRBJ1-3, with D perhaps matching TRBD1 (6 bases). CDR3 length: 13 amino acids. Trimming removed 4 bases from V and 4 bases from J, with 8 bases in between. Germline CDR1 and CDR2: MNHNY and SVGAGI (reference sequence).

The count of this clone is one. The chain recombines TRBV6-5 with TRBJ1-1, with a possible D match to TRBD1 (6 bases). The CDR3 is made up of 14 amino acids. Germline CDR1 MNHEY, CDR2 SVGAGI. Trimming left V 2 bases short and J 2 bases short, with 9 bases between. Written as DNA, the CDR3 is TGTGCCAGCAGTTACGGGACATCCAACACTGAAGCTTTCTTT. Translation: CASSYGTSNTEAFF.

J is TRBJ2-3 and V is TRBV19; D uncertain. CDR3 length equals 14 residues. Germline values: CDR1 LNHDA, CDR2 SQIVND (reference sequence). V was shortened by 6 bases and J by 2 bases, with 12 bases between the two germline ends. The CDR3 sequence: CASSDTITTDTQYF. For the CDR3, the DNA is TGTGCCAGTAGCGACACAATTACCACAGATACGCAGTATTTT.

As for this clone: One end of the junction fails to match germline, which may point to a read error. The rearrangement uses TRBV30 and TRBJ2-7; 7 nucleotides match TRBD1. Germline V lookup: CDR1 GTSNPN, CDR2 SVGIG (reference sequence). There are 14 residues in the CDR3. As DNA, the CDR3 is TGTGCCTGGGCTACCGGGACAGCAACCTACGTGCAGTACTTC. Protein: CAWATGTATYVQYF.

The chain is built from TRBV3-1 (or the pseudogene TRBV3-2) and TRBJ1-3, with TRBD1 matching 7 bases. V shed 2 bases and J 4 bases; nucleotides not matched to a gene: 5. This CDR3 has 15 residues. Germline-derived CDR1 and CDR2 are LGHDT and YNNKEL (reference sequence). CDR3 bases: TGTGCCAGCAGCCAACCAGGGACAGACGGAAACACCATATATTTT. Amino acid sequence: CASSQPGTDGNTIYF.

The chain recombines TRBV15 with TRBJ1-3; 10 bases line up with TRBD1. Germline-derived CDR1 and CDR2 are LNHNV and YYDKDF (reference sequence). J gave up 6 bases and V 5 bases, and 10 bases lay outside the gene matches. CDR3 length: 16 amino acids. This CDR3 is CATSDSSGTGENTIYF. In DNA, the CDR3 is TGTGCCACCAGCGATTCCTCCGGGACAGGGGAAAACACCATATATTTT.

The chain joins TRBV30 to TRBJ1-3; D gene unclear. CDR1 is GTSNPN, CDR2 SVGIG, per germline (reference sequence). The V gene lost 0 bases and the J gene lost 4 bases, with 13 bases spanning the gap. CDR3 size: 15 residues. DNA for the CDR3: TGTGCCTGGAGTGTCGGAGGGAATGCCGGAAACACCATATATTTT. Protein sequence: CAWSVGGNAGNTIYF. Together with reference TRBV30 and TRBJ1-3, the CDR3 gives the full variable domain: SQTIHQWPATLVQPVGSPLSLECTVEGTSNPNLYWYRQAAGRGLQLLFYSVGIGQISSEVPQNLSASRPQDRQFILSSKKLLLSDSGFYLCAWSVGGNAGNTIYFGEGSWLTVV.

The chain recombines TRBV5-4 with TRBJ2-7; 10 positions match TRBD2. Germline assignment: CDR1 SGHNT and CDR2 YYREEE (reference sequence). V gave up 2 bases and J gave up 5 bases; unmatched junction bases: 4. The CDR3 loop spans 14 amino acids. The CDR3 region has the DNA TGTGCCAGCAGCTTTCTAGCGGGAGTAAACGAGCAGTACTTC. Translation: CASSFLAGVNEQYF.

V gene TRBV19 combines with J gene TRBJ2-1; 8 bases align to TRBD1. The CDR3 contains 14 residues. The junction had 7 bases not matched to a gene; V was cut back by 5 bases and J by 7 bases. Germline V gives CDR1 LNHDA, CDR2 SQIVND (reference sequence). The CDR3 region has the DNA TGTGCCAGTAGTTGGGGCAGGGGGCTTAATGAGCAGTTCTTC. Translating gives CASSWGRGLNEQFF.

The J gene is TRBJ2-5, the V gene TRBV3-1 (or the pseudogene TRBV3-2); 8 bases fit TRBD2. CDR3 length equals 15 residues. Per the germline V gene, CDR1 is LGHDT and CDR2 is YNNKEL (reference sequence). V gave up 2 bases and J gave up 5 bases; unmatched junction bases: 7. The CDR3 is CASSQHSGAGETQYF. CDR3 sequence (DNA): TGTGCCAGCAGCCAACATAGCGGGGCAGGGGAGACCCAGTACTTC.

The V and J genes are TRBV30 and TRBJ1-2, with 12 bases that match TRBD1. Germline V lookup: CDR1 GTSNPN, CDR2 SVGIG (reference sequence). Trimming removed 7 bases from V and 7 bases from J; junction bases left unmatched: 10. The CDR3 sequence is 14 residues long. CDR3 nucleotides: TGTGCCTTGACCGGGACAGGGGGCTTTAGTGGCTACACCTTC. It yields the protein CALTGTGGFSGYTF.

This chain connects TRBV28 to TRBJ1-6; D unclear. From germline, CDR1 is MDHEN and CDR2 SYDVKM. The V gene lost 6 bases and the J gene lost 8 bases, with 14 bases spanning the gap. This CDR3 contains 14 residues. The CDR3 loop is CASRSRYGDSPLHF. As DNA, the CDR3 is TGTGCCAGCAGGTCCCGGTACGGAGATTCACCCCTCCACTTT.

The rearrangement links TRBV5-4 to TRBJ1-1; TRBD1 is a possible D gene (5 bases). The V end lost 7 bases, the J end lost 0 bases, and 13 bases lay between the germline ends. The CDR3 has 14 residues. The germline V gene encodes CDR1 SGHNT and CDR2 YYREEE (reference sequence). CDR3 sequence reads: CASGWPGMNTEAFF. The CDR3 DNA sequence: TGTGCCAGCGGATGGCCAGGGATGAACACTGAAGCTTTCTTT.

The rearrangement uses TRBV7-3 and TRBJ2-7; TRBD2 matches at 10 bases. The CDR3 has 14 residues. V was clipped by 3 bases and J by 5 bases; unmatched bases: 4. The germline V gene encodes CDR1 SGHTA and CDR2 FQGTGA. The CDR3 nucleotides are TGTGCCAGCAGCTTGGGCCTAGCGGGGGACGAGCAGTACTTC. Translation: CASSLGLAGDEQYF.

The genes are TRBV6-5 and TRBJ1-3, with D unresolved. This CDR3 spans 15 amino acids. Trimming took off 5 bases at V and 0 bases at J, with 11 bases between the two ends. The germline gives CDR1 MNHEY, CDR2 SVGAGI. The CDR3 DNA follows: TGTGCCAGCAGTCGCCAGGCTTACTCTGGAAACACCATATATTTT. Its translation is CASSRQAYSGNTIYF.

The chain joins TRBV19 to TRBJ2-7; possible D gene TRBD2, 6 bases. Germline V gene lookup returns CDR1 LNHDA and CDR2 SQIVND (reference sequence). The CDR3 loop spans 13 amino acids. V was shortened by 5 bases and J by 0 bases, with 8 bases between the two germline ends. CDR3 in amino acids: CASSFGSSYEQYF. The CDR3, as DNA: TGTGCCAGTAGTTTCGGGAGCTCCTACGAGCAGTACTTC.

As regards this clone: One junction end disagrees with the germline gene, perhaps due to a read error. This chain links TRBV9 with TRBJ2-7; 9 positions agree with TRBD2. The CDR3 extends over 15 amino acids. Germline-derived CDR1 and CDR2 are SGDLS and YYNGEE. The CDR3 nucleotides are TGTGCCAGCAGCGTAGGGGTAGCGGGAGCCTATGAGCAGTACTTC. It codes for CASSVGVAGAYEQYF. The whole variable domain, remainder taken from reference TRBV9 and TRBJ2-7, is DSGVTQTPKHLITATGQRVTLRCSPRSGDLSVYWYQQSLDQGLQFLIQYYNGEERAKGNILERFSAQQFPDLHSELNLSSLELGDSALYFCASSVGVAGAYEQYFGPGTRLTVT.

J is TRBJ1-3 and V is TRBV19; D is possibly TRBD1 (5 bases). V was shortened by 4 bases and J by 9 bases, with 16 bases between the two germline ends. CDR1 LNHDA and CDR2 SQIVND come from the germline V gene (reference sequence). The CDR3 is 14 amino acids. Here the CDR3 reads CASSTDRPVGTIYF. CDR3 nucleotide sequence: TGTGCCAGTAGTACCGACAGACCCGTGGGCACCATATATTTT. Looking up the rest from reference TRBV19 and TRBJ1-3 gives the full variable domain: DGGITQSPKYLFRKEGQNVTLSCEQNLNHDAMYWYRQDPGQGLRLIYYSQIVNDFQKGDIAEGYSVSREKKESFPLTVTSAQKNPTAFYLCASSTDRPVGTIYFGEGSWLTVV.

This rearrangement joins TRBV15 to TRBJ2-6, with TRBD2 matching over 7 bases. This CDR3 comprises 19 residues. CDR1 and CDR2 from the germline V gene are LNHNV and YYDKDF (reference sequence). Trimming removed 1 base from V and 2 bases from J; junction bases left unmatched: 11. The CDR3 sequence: CATSRALSGGPTGANVLTF. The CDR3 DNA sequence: TGTGCCACCAGCAGAGCACTATCGGGGGGACCGACTGGGGCCAACGTCCTGACTTTC.

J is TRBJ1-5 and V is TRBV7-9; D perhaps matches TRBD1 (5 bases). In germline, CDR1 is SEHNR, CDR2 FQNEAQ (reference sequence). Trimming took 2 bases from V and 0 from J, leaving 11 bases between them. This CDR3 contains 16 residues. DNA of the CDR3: TGTGCCAGCAGCTTAAGTTTAGGGGATAGCAATCAGCCCCAGCATTTT. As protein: CASSLSLGDSNQPQHF.

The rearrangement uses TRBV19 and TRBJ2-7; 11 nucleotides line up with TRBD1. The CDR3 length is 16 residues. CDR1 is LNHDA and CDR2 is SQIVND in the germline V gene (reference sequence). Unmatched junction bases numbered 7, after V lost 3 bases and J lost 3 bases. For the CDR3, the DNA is TGTGCCAGTAGTATGCAATGGGGACAGGGGGGCTACGAGCAGTACTTC. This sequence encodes CASSMQWGQGGYEQYF.

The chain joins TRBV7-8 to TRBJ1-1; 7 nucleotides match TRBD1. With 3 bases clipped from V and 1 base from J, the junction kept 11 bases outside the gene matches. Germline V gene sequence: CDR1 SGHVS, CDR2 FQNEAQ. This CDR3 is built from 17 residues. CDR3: CASSFPPPGTANTEAFF. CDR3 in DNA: TGTGCCAGCAGCTTCCCGCCCCCCGGGACAGCGAACACTGAAGCTTTCTTT. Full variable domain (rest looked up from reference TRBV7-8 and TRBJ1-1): GAGVSQSPRYKVAKRGQDVALRCDPISGHVSLFWYQQALGQGPEFLTYFQNEAQLDKSGLPSDRFFAERPEGSVSTLKIQRTQQEDSAVYLCASSFPPPGTANTEAFFGQGTRLTVV.

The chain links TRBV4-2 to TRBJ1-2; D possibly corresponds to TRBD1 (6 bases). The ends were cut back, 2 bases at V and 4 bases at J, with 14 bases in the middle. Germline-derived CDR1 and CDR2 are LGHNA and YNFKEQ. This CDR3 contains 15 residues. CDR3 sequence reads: CASSQLQGSAYGYTF. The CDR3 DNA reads TGTGCCAGCAGCCAATTGCAGGGGTCGGCCTATGGCTACACCTTC.

This CDR3 reads CASSSPGAKNIQYF. CDR3 nucleotides: TGTGCCAGCAGCTCTCCAGGAGCCAAAAACATTCAGTACTTC. The chain has TRBV5-4 and TRBJ2-4, with D unclear. Trimming pared 3 bases from V and 0 bases from J, leaving 7 bases between. The CDR3 length is 14 residues. Germline assignment: CDR1 SGHNT and CDR2 YYREEE (reference sequence). The full variable domain, its missing parts supplied by reference TRBV5-4 and TRBJ2-4, is ETGVTQSPTHLIKTRGQQVTLRCSSQSGHNTVSWYQQALGQGPQFIFQYYREEENGRGNFPPRFSGLQFPNYSSELNVNALELDDSALYLCASSSPGAKNIQYFGAGTRLSVL.